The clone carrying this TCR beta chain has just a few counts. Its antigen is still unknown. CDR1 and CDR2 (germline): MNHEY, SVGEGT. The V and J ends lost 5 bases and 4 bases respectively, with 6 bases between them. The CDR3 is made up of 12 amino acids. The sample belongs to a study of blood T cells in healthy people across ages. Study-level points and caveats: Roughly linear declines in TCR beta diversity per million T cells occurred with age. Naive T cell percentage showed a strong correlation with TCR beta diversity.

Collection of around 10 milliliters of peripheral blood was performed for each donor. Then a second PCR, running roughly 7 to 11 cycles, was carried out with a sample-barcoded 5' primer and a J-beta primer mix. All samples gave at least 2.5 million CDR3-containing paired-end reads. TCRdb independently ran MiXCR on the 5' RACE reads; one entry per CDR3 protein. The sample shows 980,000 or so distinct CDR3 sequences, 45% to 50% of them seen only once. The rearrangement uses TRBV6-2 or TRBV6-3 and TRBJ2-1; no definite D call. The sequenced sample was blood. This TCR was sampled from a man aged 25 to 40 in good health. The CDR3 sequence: CASSDVYNEQFF. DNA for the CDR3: TGTGCCAGCAGTGACGTTTACAATGAGCAGTTCTTC.